The 8 T cell receptor beta chains below all came from one sample that was sequenced in a study of control samples from healthy donors and cancer patients. Generated by immunoSEQ multiplex PCR, the TCRdb table keeps only in-frame clones and is missing some. This sample's clone table lists under 200,000 clones. Sequencing was carried out using blood. The receptors derive from a woman in her 30s in good health.

The gene calls are TRBV28 and TRBJ2-7; the match to TRBD1 covers 9 bases. The junction had 10 bases not matched to a gene; V was cut back by 6 bases and J by 4 bases. CDR1 is MDHEN and CDR2 is SYDVKM in the germline V gene. The CDR3 extends over 15 amino acids. CDR3 sequence: CASSLGIGQGYEQYF. The CDR3, as DNA: TGTGCCAGCAGCTTGGGAATTGGACAGGGGTACGAGCAGTACTTC.

The DNA of the CDR3 is TGTGCCAGCAGCTCCCGGACAGGGGGAGGCTACGAGCAGTACTTC. This translates into CASSSRTGGGYEQYF. The chain combines TRBV7-9 with TRBJ2-7, with 10 positions matching TRBD1. Germline V gives CDR1 SEHNR, CDR2 FQNEAQ (reference sequence). The V gene end was trimmed by 4 bases and the J gene end by 3 bases; junction bases not matched to a gene: 6. This CDR3 has 15 amino acids. Looking up the rest from reference TRBV7-9 and TRBJ2-7 gives the full variable domain: DTGVSQNPRHKITKRGQNVTFRCDPISEHNRLYWYRQTLGQGPEFLTYFQNEAQLEKSRLLSDRFSAERPKGSFSTLEIQRTEQGDSAMYLCASSSRTGGGYEQYFGPGTRLTVT.

The chain carries TRBV19 and TRBJ2-3; 11 bases agree with TRBD2. The ends lost 5 bases at V and 4 bases at J; junction bases unmatched: 5. CDR3 length equals 15 residues. The germline gives CDR1 LNHDA, CDR2 SQIVND (reference sequence). The CDR3 protein is CASSRTSGFPDTQYF. The DNA of the CDR3 is TGTGCCAGTAGTCGGACTAGCGGGTTCCCAGATACGCAGTATTTT.

This rearrangement joins TRBV30 to TRBJ1-5; D may be TRBD1 (6 bases). CDR3 size: 14 residues. Trimming shortened V by 1 base and J by 4 bases, and 11 bases separated the two germline ends. Germline assignment: CDR1 GTSNPN and CDR2 SVGIG (reference sequence). The CDR3 nucleotides read TGTGCCTGGAGTGAGGGGGTGGGGAATCAGCCCCAGCATTTT. Translated, it gives CAWSEGVGNQPQHF.

As to this clone: Other nucleotide sequences from this sample produce the same CDR3. The V and J genes are TRBV6-5 and TRBJ1-5; 8 bases are shared with TRBD1. This CDR3 comprises 13 residues. Germline V lookup: CDR1 MNHEY, CDR2 SVGAGI. V shed 6 bases, J shed 4 bases, and the junction held 2 bases outside the gene matches. The CDR3 reads CASRRTGNQPQHF. Written as DNA, the CDR3 is TGTGCCAGCAGGAGGACAGGGAATCAGCCCCAGCATTTT.

The chain couples TRBV2 to TRBJ1-2; D ambiguous. CDR3 size: 14 residues. V lost 10 bases and J 1 base, leaving 16 bases between the germline ends. Germline loops: CDR1 SNHLY, CDR2 FYNNEI. CDR3 sequence reads: CANEPSRHNYGYTF. CDR3 DNA: TGTGCCAATGAACCGTCGAGACATAACTATGGCTACACCTTC. The full variable domain, rest sourced from reference TRBV2 and TRBJ1-2, is EPEVTQTPSHQVTQMGQEVILRCVPISNHLYFYWYRQILGQKVEFLVSFYNNEISEKSEIFDDQFSVERPDGSNFTLKIRSTKLEDSAMYFCANEPSRHNYGYTFGSGTRLTVV.

This chain links TRBV19 with TRBJ1-5; D possibly corresponds to TRBD1 (6 bases). V was pared by 5 bases and J by 7 bases, with 18 bases between. CDR3 size: 15 residues. CDR1 is LNHDA, CDR2 SQIVND, per germline (reference sequence). The CDR3 sequence is CASSLLRTVGQPQHF. The DNA of the CDR3 is TGTGCCAGTAGTTTACTAAGGACAGTAGGACAGCCCCAGCATTTT.

The chain uses TRBV27 and TRBJ1-2, with D possibly being TRBD1 (5 bases). The length of the CDR3 is 16 residues. V was clipped by 8 bases and J by 1 base, with 20 bases between them. Germline CDR1 MNHEY, CDR2 SMNVEV (reference sequence). CDR3 nucleotides: TGTGCCAGCCCCTTGGGGGGTCCACCTTTTAACTATGGCTACACCTTC. This sequence encodes CASPLGGPPFNYGYTF.